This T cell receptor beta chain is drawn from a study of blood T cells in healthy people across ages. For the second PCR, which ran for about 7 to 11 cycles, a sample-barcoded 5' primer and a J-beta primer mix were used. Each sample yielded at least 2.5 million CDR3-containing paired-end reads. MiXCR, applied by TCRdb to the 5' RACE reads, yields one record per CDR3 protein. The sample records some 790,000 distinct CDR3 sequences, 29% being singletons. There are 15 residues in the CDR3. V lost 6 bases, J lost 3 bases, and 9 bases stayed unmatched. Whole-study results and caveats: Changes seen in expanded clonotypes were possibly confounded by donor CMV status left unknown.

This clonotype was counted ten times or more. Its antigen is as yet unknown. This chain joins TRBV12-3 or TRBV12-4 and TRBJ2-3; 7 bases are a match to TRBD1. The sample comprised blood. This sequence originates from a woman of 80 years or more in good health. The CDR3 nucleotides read TGTGCCAGCAGATCCAGACAGGGCTCAACAGATACGCAGTATTTT. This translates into CASRSRQGSTDTQYF.